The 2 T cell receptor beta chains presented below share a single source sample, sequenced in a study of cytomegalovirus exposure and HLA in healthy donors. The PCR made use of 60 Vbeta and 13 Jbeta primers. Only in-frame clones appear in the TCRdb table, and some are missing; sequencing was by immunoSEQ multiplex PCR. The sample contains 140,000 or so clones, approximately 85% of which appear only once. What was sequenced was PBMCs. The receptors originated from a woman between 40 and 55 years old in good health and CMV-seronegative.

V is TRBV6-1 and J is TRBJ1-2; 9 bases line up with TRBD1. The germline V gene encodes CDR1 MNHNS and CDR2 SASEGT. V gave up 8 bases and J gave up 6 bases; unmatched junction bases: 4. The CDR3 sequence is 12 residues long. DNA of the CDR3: TGTGCCAGCCGGACAGGGGTAAATGGCTACACCTTC. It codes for CASRTGVNGYTF.

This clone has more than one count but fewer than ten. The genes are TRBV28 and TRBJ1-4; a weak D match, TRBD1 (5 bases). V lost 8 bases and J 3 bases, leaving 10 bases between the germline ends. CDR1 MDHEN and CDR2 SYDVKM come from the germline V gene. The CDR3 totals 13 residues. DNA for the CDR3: TGTGCCAGCGGTGACAGACCTAATGAAAAACTGTTTTTT. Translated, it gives CASGDRPNEKLFF.